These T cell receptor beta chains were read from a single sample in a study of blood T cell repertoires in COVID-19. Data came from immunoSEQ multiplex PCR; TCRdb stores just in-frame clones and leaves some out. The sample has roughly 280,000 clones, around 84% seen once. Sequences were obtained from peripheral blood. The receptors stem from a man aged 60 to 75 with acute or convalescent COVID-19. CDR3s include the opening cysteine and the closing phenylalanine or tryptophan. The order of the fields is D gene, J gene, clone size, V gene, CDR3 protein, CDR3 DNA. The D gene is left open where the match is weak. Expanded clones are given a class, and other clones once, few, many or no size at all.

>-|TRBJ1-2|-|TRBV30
CAWSVPRDYGYTF
TGTGCCTGGAGTGTCCCCAGGGACTATGGCTACACCTTC
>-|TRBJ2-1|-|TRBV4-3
CASSQDTSRDNEQFF
TGCGCCAGCAGCCAAGACACAAGCAGGGACAATGAGCAGTTCTTC
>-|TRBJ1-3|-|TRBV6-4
CASSDSNPYSGNTIYF
TGTGCCAGCAGTGACTCCAACCCTTACTCCGGAAACACCATATATTTT
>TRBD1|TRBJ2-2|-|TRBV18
CASSPGTAANTGELFF
TGTGCCAGCTCGCCTGGGACAGCCGCGAACACCGGGGAGCTGTTTTTT
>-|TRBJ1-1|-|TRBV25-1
CASILSSEAFF
TGTGCCAGCATCTTGAGCTCTGAAGCTTTCTTT
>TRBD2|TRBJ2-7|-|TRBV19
CAPRSVGLAGGSSYEQYF
TGTGCCCCACGCAGTGTGGGACTAGCGGGAGGCAGCTCCTACGAGCAGTACTTC
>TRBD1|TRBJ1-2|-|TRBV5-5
CASSSGTGGAGGYTF
TGTGCCAGCAGTTCCGGGACAGGGGGCGCGGGCGGCTACACCTTC
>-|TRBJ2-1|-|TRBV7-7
CASSPSGHKPYNEQFF
TGTGCTAGCAGCCCATCCGGACATAAACCCTACAATGAGCAGTTCTTC
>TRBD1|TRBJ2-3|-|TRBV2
CASSAGQVTDTQYF
TGTGCCAGCAGCGCGGGACAGGTAACGGATACGCAGTATTTT
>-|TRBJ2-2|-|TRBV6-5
CASIASNTGELFF
TGTGCCAGCATCGCGTCGAACACCGGGGAGCTGTTTTTT
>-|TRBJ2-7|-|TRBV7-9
CASSGLAPSGEQYF
TGTGCCAGCAGCGGCCTAGCGCCCTCGGGAGAGCAGTACTTC
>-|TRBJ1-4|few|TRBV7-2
CASSTRPGPGEKLFF
TGTGCCAGCAGCACCCGCCCAGGGCCCGGTGAAAAACTGTTTTTT
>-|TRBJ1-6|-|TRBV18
CASSLGPANSPLHF
TGTGCCAGCTCACTCGGTCCCGCAAATTCACCCCTCCACTTT
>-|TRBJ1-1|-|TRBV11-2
CASSLFSEGGAFF
TGTGCCAGCAGCTTATTTTCGGAGGGAGGGGCTTTCTTT
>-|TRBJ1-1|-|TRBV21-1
CASSLFSEDRNTEAFF
TGTGCCAGCAGCCTATTCTCAGAGGACAGGAACACTGAAGCTTTCTTT
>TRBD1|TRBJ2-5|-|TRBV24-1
CATKKGAWETQYF
TGTGCCACCAAGAAGGGGGCTTGGGAGACCCAGTACTTC
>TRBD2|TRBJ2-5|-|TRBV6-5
CASSYSFSGGQETQYF
TGTGCCAGCAGTTACTCATTTAGCGGGGGCCAAGAGACCCAGTACTTC
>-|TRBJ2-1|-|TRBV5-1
CASSLAPSYNEQFF
TGCGCCAGCAGCTTGGCTCCCAGCTACAATGAGCAGTTCTTC
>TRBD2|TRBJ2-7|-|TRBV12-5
CASGFERDPVYEQYF
TGTGCTAGTGGTTTCGAGCGGGATCCCGTCTACGAGCAGTACTTC
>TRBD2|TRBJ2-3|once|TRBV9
CASSVEGLVTDTQYF
TGTGCCAGCAGCGTAGAGGGACTAGTGACAGATACGCAGTATTTT
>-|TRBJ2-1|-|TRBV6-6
CASSYSGTYNEQFF
TGTGCCAGCAGTTACTCCGGGACCTACAATGAGCAGTTCTTC
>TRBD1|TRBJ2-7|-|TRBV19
CASGLQGAPYEQYF
TGTGCCAGCGGTCTACAGGGGGCTCCGTACGAGCAGTACTTC
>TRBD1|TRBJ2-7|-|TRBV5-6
CASSFRWGTDLIYEQYF
TGTGCCAGCAGCTTTCGGTGGGGGACAGATCTAATCTACGAGCAGTACTTC
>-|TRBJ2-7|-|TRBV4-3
CASSHSWGDEQYF
TGCGCCAGCAGCCACTCTTGGGGAGACGAGCAGTACTTC
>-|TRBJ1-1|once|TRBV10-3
CAISELVGAETEAFF
TGTGCCATCAGTGAGCTTGTGGGGGCGGAAACTGAAGCTTTCTTT
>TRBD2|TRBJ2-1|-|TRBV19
CASSIALAGGLGEQFF
TGTGCCAGTAGCATAGCCCTAGCGGGAGGGCTGGGTGAGCAGTTCTTC
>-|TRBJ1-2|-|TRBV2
CASSEDGGLYGYTF
TGTGCCAGCAGTGAGGACGGGGGGCTCTATGGCTACACCTTC
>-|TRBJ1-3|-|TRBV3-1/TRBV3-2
CASSRRLGGNTIYF
TGTGCCAGCAGCCGCCGCCTAGGAGGAAACACCATATATTTT
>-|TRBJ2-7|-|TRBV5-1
CASRGLTYEQYF
TGCGCCAGCAGAGGACTCACCTACGAGCAGTACTTC
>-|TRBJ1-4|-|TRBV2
CASRADYAEKLFF
TGTGCCAGCAGGGCAGATTATGCTGAAAAACTGTTTTTT
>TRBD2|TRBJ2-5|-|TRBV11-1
CASSRSGRAVQTQYF
TGTGCCAGCAGTCGTAGCGGGAGGGCCGTCCAGACCCAGTACTTC
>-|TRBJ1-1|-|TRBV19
CASSTRRENTEAFF
TGTGCCAGTAGTACGCGACGGGAGAACACTGAAGCTTTCTTT
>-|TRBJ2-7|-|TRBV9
CASSVDAGTYEQYF
TGTGCCAGCAGCGTAGACGCAGGGACCTACGAGCAGTACTTC